Listed below are T cell receptor beta chains from one sample, sequenced in a study of T-cell reconstitution after alpha-beta-depleted transplantation in children. TCRdb re-called the PCR reads with MiXCR, one entry per CDR3 protein. This sample has just over 950,000 distinct CDR3 sequences, with about 29% found just once. The sample here was PBMCs, mostly from graft donor cells, taken 360 days after TCRalphabeta/CD19-depleted stem cell transplant. All receptors come from a boy under two years old who had a stem cell transplant for SCID, so the T cells may come from the graft donor. Both conserved end residues are part of each CDR3. A D gene is named only where the DNA matches it firmly. Size values are once, few and many counts, or a class for expanded clones, and some rows have none.

length,D,V,size,J,DNA,CDR3
15,NA,TRBV6-5,few,TRBJ2-3,TGTGCCAGCAGTTACGACAGGATCAGCACAGATACGCAGTATTTT,CASSYDRISTDTQYF
16,NA,TRBV5-5,few,TRBJ2-1,TGTGCCAGCAGCTTGTTCGGGGACACCCCCTACAATGAGCAGTTCTTC,CASSLFGDTPYNEQFF
18,TRBD2,TRBV11-2,NA,TRBJ2-3,TGTGCCAGCAGCCGACCAGGGCGGCGCGGACTAGCCCTAGATACGCAGTATTTT,CASSRPGRRGLALDTQYF
13,NA,TRBV6-2/TRBV6-3,NA,TRBJ2-7,TGTGCCAGCAGTTACTCGGACAGATACGAGCAGTACTTC,CASSYSDRYEQYF
16,NA,TRBV5-1,few,TRBJ2-2,TGCGCCAGCAGCCTCCGAATCCCCCTGAACACCGGGGAGCTGTTTTTT,CASSLRIPLNTGELFF
16,TRBD1,TRBV29-1,NA,TRBJ1-1,TGCAGCGTTGAACCCCGGCGAGGGACAGGGACCGCAGGAGCTTTCTTT,CSVEPRRGTGTAGAFF
14,TRBD1,TRBV4-3,few,TRBJ2-4,TGCGCCAGCAGCAACAGGGGGCCAGGGAACATTCAGTACTTC,CASSNRGPGNIQYF
16,NA,TRBV6-2/TRBV6-3,NA,TRBJ1-5,TGTGCCAGCAGTTACTCGTTGACAGGCATAAATCAGCCCCAGCATTTT,CASSYSLTGINQPQHF
16,TRBD2,TRBV12-3/TRBV12-4,few,TRBJ2-3,TGTGCCAGCAGTCCCCGACTAGCGGGGGGGCCAGATACGCAGTATTTT,CASSPRLAGGPDTQYF
16,NA,TRBV4-2,NA,TRBJ2-1,TGTGCCAGCAGCCGGGACGTAGGAAGAGTTAACAATGAGCAGTTCTTC,CASSRDVGRVNNEQFF